A single sample is the source of the 10 T cell receptor beta chains below, sequenced in a study of regulatory T cells in long-lasting Graves disease (dated by TCRdb to the early 2020s). Receptor amplification or capture employed multiplex PCR. The instrument given in TCRdb is Illumina HiSeq 4000. iRepertoire HTBI primers and Arm-PCR amplification of CDR3 regions were used to construct TCR beta libraries. TCRdb took the public reads, trimmed them with fastp at Q25, ran MiXCR for clone calling and kept in-frame beta chains. Rows with a matching CDR3 protein are joined into one entry that keeps the most common DNA and genes. The sample table contains roughly 500,000 distinct CDR3 sequences; only one count was recorded for roughly 13% of them. The ten largest clones take up 10% of the sample. The sample's time point label is to be understood as: newly diagnosed GD, antithyroid drugs for less than 3 months. RNA was extracted from PBMCs in TRIzol for both TCR sequencing and RNA sequencing.

These data were likewise used in another study, on T cells in Graves' hyperthyroidism and ophthalmopathy.

This specimen was peripheral blood mononuclear cells (PBMCs), taken at new diagnosis, from a patient treated with antithyroid drugs. These receptors came from a man younger than 45 with Graves disease. Donor details come from another sample of the same person, matched by shared clones.

This sequence joins TRBV4-1 and TRBJ1-2; 8 bases fit TRBD1. CDR3 length: 16 residues. V lost 6 bases to trimming and J lost 4 bases; unmatched junction nucleotides: 13. From germline, CDR1 is MGHRA and CDR2 YSYEKL. CDR3 bases: TGCGCCAGCAGACCTCTCACGACAGGGGACTTCTATGGCTACACCTTC. Translating it yields CASRPLTTGDFYGYTF.

Regarding this clonotype: Just one base apart from a much larger clone, this may be a read error. The rearrangement uses TRBV15 and TRBJ1-1; D not resolved. The CDR3 extends over 12 amino acids. V was pared by 3 bases and J by 6 bases, with 8 bases between. CDR1 is LNHNV, CDR2 YYDKDF, per germline (reference sequence). The chain's CDR3 is CATSSRAPEAFF. In DNA form, the CDR3 reads TGTGCCACCAGCAGCCGGGCCCCTGAAGCTTTCTTT.

This clonotype was counted many times. The chain has TRBV5-1 and TRBJ1-2, with TRBD1 as a possible D gene (5 bases). CDR1 and CDR2 from the germline V gene are SGHRS and YFSETQ. V was trimmed by 4 bases and J by 7 bases, leaving 14 bases between them. This CDR3 spans 13 amino acids. CDR3 in amino acids: CASSRPGKGGYTF. DNA of the CDR3: TGCGCCAGCAGCCGACCAGGGAAAGGTGGCTACACCTTC.

This clonotype has at least ten counts. The chain uses TRBV7-2 and TRBJ1-1, with D uncertain. The CDR3 spans 14 residues. CDR1 and CDR2 from the germline V gene are SGHTA and FQGNSA. V was shortened by 4 bases and J by 1 base, with 10 bases between the two germline ends. The CDR3 nucleotides read TGTGCCAGCAGCTCGGGGAAGGGGAACACTGAAGCTTTCTTT. It specifies CASSSGKGNTEAFF.

This clonotype was detected ten times or more. Its ends do not fully match the called genes, so a read error is possible. This chain joins TRBV27 and TRBJ1-4, with 12 positions matching TRBD1. The CDR3 is 14 amino acids. Germline V CDR1 and CDR2: MNHEY, SMNVEV (reference sequence). CDR3 nucleotide sequence: TGTGCCTGCAGTGGGGACAGGGGGCGTGAAAAACTGTTTTTT. The encoded protein is CACSGDRGREKLFF. The full variable domain, its missing parts supplied by reference TRBV27 and TRBJ1-4, is EAQVTQNPRYLITVTGKKLTVTCSQNMNHEYMSWYRQDPGLGLRQIYYSMNVEVTDKGDVPEGYKVSRKEKRNFPLILESPSPNQTSLYFCACSGDRGREKLFFGSGTQLSVL.

This clonotype occurred many times. The rearrangement links TRBV3-1 to TRBJ1-1, with D perhaps matching TRBD1 (5 bases). Trimming took 6 bases from V and 5 from J, leaving 19 bases between them. The CDR3 contains 15 residues. Germline V lookup: CDR1 LGHDT, CDR2 YNNKEL (reference sequence). CDR3 sequence (DNA): TGTGCCAGCAGTCCAGGGTCTTCTGCTGGAACTGAAGCTTTCTTT. It codes for CASSPGSSAGTEAFF. Complete variable domain (other parts from reference TRBV3-1 and TRBJ1-1): DTAVSQTPKYLVTQMGNDKSIKCEQNLGHDTMYWYKQDSKKFLKIMFSYNNKELIINETVPNRFSPKSPDKAHLNLHINSLELGDSAVYFCASSPGSSAGTEAFFGQGTRLTVV.

The CDR3 sequence: CASKVGATYNSPLHF. The CDR3 DNA is TGTGCCAGCAAGGTAGGGGCCACCTATAATTCACCCCTCCACTTT. V and J are TRBV27 and TRBJ1-6; D possibly corresponds to TRBD1 (5 bases). The CDR3 is made up of 15 amino acids. The germline V and J ends were trimmed by 7 bases and 2 bases, with 12 bases remaining between them. The germline CDR1 and CDR2 sequences are MNHEY and SMNVEV (reference sequence).

Ten or more counts support this clonotype. This chain links TRBV6-1 with TRBJ2-3; the D is unclear. This CDR3 spans 16 amino acids. Trimming took off 3 bases at V and 0 bases at J, with 13 bases between the two ends. Germline CDR1 reads MNHNS; CDR2 reads SASEGT. The CDR3 protein is CASSELPRSSTDTQYF. The CDR3 DNA follows: TGTGCCAGCAGTGAGCTCCCCCGCTCTAGCACAGATACGCAGTATTTT.

This clonotype came up a few times. V is TRBV7-9 and J is TRBJ1-1; 9 nucleotides align to TRBD1. This CDR3 is 15 amino acids long. CDR1 is SEHNR, CDR2 FQNEAQ, per germline (reference sequence). Trimming took 1 base from V and 1 from J; bases not matched to a gene: 1. CDR3 sequence reads: CASSLVGQGNTEAFF. The CDR3 DNA is TGTGCCAGCAGCTTAGTGGGACAGGGGAACACTGAAGCTTTCTTT.

This clonotype showed up just once. Since a far larger clone is one base different, this is likely a read error. The CDR3 does not close with the conserved phenylalanine or tryptophan, likely indicating a read error. V is TRBV12-3 or TRBV12-4 and J is TRBJ2-7; 7 bases map to TRBD1. The DNA end favors TRBJ2-5, so the J call may be wrong. This CDR3 has 13 amino acids. The CDR3 loop is CASSRGTEETQYY. CDR3 coding DNA: TGTGCCAGCAGCCGTGGGACAGAAGAGACCCAGTACTAC.